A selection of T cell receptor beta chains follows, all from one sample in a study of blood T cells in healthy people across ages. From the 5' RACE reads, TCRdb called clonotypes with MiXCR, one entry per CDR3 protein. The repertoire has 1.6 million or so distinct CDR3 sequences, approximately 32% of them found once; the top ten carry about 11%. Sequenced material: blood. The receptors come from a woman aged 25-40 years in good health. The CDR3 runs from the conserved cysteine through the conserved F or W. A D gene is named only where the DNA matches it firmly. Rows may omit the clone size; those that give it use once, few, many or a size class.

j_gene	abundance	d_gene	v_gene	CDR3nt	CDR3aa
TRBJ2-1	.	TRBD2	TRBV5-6	TGTGCCTGCAGCTTGGAGGCTAGCGGGTACAATGAGCAGTTCTTC	CACSLEASGYNEQFF
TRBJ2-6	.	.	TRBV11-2	TGTGCCAGCAGCCCTGATCTAGAGAGGAGGGCCAACGTCCGGACTTTC	CASSPDLERRANVRTF
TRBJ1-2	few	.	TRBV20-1	TGCAGTGCGAGTAAAACAGGGAAGGATGGCTACACCTTC	CSASKTGKDGYTF
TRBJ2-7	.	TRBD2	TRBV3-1	TGTGCCAGCAGCCAAGACGAGGCTAGCGGTGACGAGCAGTACTTC	CASSQDEASGDEQYF
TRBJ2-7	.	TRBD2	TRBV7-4	TGTGCCAGCAGCTTAGGTCAACTAGCGGGAGCAAACGAGCAGTACTTC	CASSLGQLAGANEQYF
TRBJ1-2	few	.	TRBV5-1	TGCGCCAGCAGCTTGGAAGCGGGGGCTTTGTATGGCTACACCTTC	CASSLEAGALYGYTF
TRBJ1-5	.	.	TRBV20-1	TGCAGTGCCCGACCGGTAAATCAGCCCCAGCATTTT	CSARPVNQPQHF
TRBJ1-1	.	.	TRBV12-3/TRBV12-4	TGTGCCAGCAGTCCCCTCCCCTCAGGGACCACTGAAGCTTTCTTT	CASSPLPSGTTEAFF
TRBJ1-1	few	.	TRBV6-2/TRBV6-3	TGTGCCAGCAGTTACTACGCAGGAACTGAAGCTTTCTTT	CASSYYAGTEAFF
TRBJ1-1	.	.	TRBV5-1	TGCGCCAGCAGCGGTGGGTCCCAGAACACTGAAGCTTTCTTT	CASSGGSQNTEAFF
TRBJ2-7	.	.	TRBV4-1	TGCGCCAGCAGCCGCCTCCCTGCGGAACGCGAGCAGTACTTC	CASSRLPAEREQYF
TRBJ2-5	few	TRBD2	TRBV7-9	TGTGCCAGCAGCTTAGTACGGGGGGATCAAGAGACCCAGTACTTC	CASSLVRGDQETQYF
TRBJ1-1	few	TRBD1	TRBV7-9	TGTGCCAGCAGCATCTTTATGACAGGGATTTGGAACACTGAAGCTTTCTTT	CASSIFMTGIWNTEAFF
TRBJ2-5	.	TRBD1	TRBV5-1	TGCACCAGCAGCCCGGGACAGATAAAGACCCAGTACTTC	CTSSPGQIKTQYF
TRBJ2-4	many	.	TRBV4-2	TGTGCCAGCAGCCAAGATGGACAGATCGAAAACATTCAGTACTTC	CASSQDGQIENIQYF
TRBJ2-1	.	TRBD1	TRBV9	TGTGCCAGCAGCGGAGGCCAGGGGGCAAGGGAGCAGTTCTTC	CASSGGQGAREQFF
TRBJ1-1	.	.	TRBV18	TGTGCCAGCTCACTTACTACAAGGCTGGAGACTGAAGCTTTCTTT	CASSLTTRLETEAFF
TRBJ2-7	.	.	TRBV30	TGTGCCTGGAGTTTGGGGGCTTCCTACGAGCAGTACTTC	CAWSLGASYEQYF
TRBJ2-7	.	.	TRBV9	TGTGCCAGCAGCGTCGACGGACACTCCTACGAGCAGTACTTC	CASSVDGHSYEQYF
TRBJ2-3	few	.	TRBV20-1	TGCAGTGCTGGCCCGGGGAGAGATACGCAGTATTTT	CSAGPGRDTQYF
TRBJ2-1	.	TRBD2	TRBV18	TGTGCCAGCTCACCAGGGCTAGCGGGATCCGTCGACAATGAGCAGTTCTTC	CASSPGLAGSVDNEQFF
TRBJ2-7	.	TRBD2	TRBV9	TGTGCCAGCAGCCCAGATTCCAGCGGGAGGGCCTACGAGCAGTACTTC	CASSPDSSGRAYEQYF
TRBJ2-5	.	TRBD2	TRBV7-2	TGTGCCCGCAGCTTTAGCGGGGGGTCAGGAGAGACCCAGTACTTC	CARSFSGGSGETQYF
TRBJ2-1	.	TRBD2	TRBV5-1	TGCGCCAGCAGCCCCGGGGGCGGGAGGGCAACCTACAATGAGCAGTTCTTC	CASSPGGGRATYNEQFF
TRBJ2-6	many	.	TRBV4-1	TGCGCCAGCAGCCTAACAGGGACTGGGGCCAACGTCCTGACTTTC	CASSLTGTGANVLTF
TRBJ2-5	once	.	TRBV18	TGTGCCAGCTCACCGTGGGTTGGAGAGGCCCAGTACTTC	CASSPWVGEAQYF
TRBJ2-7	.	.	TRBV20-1	TGCAGTGCTCAGAGTTCAAGCGGCACCTACGAGCAGTACTTC	CSAQSSSGTYEQYF
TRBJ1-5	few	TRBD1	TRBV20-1	TGCAGTGCTCGCAGACAGGGGGGGAATCAGCCCCAGCATTTT	CSARRQGGNQPQHF
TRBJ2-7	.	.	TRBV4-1	TGCGCCAGCAGCCCCACCACTCGGACGGACGAGCAGTACTTC	CASSPTTRTDEQYF
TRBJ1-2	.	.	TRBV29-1	TGCAGCGTTGATCTGACAGACTCCCGGTACACCTTC	CSVDLTDSRYTF
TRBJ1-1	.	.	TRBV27	TGTGCCAGCAAATCACCGACAGGAATAGAAGCTTTCTTT	CASKSPTGIEAFF
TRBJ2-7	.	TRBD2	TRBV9	TGTGCCAGCAGCCCTCAACTAGCGGGGGGCCAATACGAGCAGTACTTC	CASSPQLAGGQYEQYF
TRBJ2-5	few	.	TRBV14	TGTGCCAGCAGCCGTAGGTTGGCAGGGGCACAAGAGACCCAGTACTTC	CASSRRLAGAQETQYF
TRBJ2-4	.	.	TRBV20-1	TGCAGTGCTAGAATTGACAGGTTCATGGACATTCAGTACTTC	CSARIDRFMDIQYF
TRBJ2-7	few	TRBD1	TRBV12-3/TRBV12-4	TGTGCCAGCAGTACGACAGGGAGCTACGAGCGGTACTTC	CASSTTGSYERYF
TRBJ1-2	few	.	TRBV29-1	TGCAGCGTTGAAGATAATGGTAACTATGGCTACACCTTC	CSVEDNGNYGYTF
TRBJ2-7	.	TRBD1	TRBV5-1	TGCGCCAGCAGCTTGGAACAGGGGACGGACGAGCAGTACTTC	CASSLEQGTDEQYF
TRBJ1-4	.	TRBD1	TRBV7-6	TGTGCCAGCAGCTTACCTGGACAGGCCCCGGAAAAACTGTTTTTT	CASSLPGQAPEKLFF
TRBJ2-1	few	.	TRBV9	TGTGCCAGCAGCGTAGCTCTTGGGACTTACAATGAGCAGTTCTTC	CASSVALGTYNEQFF
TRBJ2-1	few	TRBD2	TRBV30	TGTGCCTGGGCTAGCGGGAGGACAACCTTTCTCAATGAGCAGTTCTTC	CAWASGRTTFLNEQFF
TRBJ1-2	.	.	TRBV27	TGTGCCAGCAGTTTATCTCCAGTTTTAAGCGATGGCTACACCTTC	CASSLSPVLSDGYTF
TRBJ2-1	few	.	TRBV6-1	TGTGCCAGCAGTGCTGACAGAGTGGAGTTCTTC	CASSADRVEFF
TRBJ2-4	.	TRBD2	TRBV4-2	TGTGCCAGCAGCCAAGATCTAGCGGGAGGGCTATTGGGATACATTCAGTACTTC	CASSQDLAGGLLGYIQYF
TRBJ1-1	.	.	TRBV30	TGTGCCTGGAGTAAGGTTTTCGCAGGGGTCACTGAAGCTTTCTTT	CAWSKVFAGVTEAFF
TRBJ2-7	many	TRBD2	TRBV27	TGTGCCAGCAGTTTAGGAGCGGGGGGTAACTACGAGCAGTACTTC	CASSLGAGGNYEQYF
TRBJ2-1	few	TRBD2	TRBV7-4	TGTGCCAGCAGCTCCGAGCCCAGACTAGCGGGCGAGATCGATGAGCAGTTCTTC	CASSSEPRLAGEIDEQFF
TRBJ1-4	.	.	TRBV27	TGTGCCAGCAGTCTGACGACAGCCAAGACATGGTTAGAAAAACTGTTTTTT	CASSLTTAKTWLEKLFF
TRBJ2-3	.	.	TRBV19	TGTGCCAGTAGTCCCCGTGTCGGGTTAACAGATACGCAGTATTTT	CASSPRVGLTDTQYF
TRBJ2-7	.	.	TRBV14	TGTGCCAGCAGCCAAGATTCGGACTTTTGGTCGGTGCAGTACTTC	CASSQDSDFWSVQYF
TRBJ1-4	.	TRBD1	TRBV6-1	TGTGCCAGCAGTGAAAAGCCCGCAAGCAGGGGGCGGGTGGAAAAACTGTTTTTT	CASSEKPASRGRVEKLFF
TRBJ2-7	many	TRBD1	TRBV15	TGTGCCACCAGCAGAGATGGGACAGGGAGCTCCTACGAGCAGTACTTC	CATSRDGTGSSYEQYF